The rows below give T cell receptor beta chains drawn from one sample of a study of blood T cell repertoires in COVID-19. The table came from immunoSEQ multiplex PCR; TCRdb's copy has only in-frame clones and leaves some out. In the table there are about 380,000 clones, around 90% of which are singletons. The sequencing input was PBMCs or T cells enriched from blood (not recorded which). The receptors stem from a woman in her late teens or twenties who had recovered from COVID-19. CDR3s include the opening cysteine and the closing phenylalanine or tryptophan. The D gene is left open where the match is weak.

TRBV12-3/TRBV12-4,-,CATGGVSYGYTF
TRBV10-1,TRBD1,CASSYPDRVVRNQPQHF
TRBV6-5,-,CASSRTQLGGGEQYF
TRBV10-3,-,CATLPQADYGYTF
TRBV5-1,-,CASSLDAALSSPLHF
TRBV5-1,-,CASSQEHGRAGETQYF
TRBV4-1,TRBD1,CASSQSGQSSSGNTIYF
TRBV7-2,-,CASSLVVPLTSSYNSPLHF
TRBV20-1,-,CSAPFNYGYTF
TRBV2,-,CASSEEVGQSNEQYF
TRBV3-1/TRBV3-2,TRBD1,CASSHDWTGGYGYTF
TRBV27,-,CASSSGRGTEAFF
TRBV28,-,CASSFRYSYNEQFF
TRBV4-2,-,CASSQQTQGGYGYTF
TRBV5-4,TRBD2,CASSFQGGGKNIQYF
TRBV9,-,CASSVTSRGASYEQYF
TRBV28,TRBD1,CASSRGGRGNQPQHF
TRBV9,-,CASSVAPGYSSGANVLTF
TRBV12-3/TRBV12-4,-,CASSPRGQETQYF
TRBV5-1,-,CASSLDQGRRSPLHF
TRBV19,-,CASRIGGSRDTQYF
TRBV6-5,-,CASRPGGAYNSPLHF
TRBV6-5,-,CASSNSPNEKLFF
TRBV19,-,CASSTGRLNTEAFF
TRBV7-2,-,CASSPVAGAYEQYF
TRBV4-3,TRBD1,CASSQGGQGTNYGYTF
TRBV19,TRBD1,CASSILGGTGFLRF
TRBV4-1,TRBD2,CASRLSGGRTDTQYF
TRBV19,TRBD1,CASSSTGGGEKLFF
TRBV4-3,-,CASSQDAGLDTEAFF
TRBV6-2/TRBV6-3,TRBD1,CASSYRDRPTDTQYF
TRBV5-1,-,CASSWGDYGYTF
TRBV11-2,-,CASKQGLSVNNSPLHF
TRBV6-2/TRBV6-3,TRBD1,CASSWLRRDSYTDTQYF
TRBV11-3,-,CASSLDARMADTQYF
TRBV12-5,-,CASGYPRITGNQPQHF
TRBV11-2,-,CASSLGRSNQPQHF
TRBV10-3,-,CAISESAGPYEQYF
TRBV19,-,CASSPQGVEQPQHF
TRBV2,TRBD1,CASSSGTGPYNEQFF
TRBV9,TRBD1,CASSVAWGTGVEETQYF
TRBV19,-,CASKTRSEAHGYTF
TRBV5-4,-,CASSADSHNSPLHF
TRBV9,TRBD1,CASSGARGRGTEAFF
TRBV7-2,TRBD1,CASSLGGAYRGTEAFF
TRBV27,TRBD1,CASATGDRGQGTEAFF
TRBV7-9,-,CASSLDYTEAFF
TRBV6-6,-,CASSRRGVRMFDSPLHF
TRBV23-1,-,CASSQSQGTDTQYF
TRBV27,TRBD1,CASSLRQGYGYTF
TRBV6-5,-,CASRLGPMYGYTF
TRBV27,-,CASSLPPGGTISGNTIYF
TRBV5-4,TRBD2,CASSGAGSYLGEQYF